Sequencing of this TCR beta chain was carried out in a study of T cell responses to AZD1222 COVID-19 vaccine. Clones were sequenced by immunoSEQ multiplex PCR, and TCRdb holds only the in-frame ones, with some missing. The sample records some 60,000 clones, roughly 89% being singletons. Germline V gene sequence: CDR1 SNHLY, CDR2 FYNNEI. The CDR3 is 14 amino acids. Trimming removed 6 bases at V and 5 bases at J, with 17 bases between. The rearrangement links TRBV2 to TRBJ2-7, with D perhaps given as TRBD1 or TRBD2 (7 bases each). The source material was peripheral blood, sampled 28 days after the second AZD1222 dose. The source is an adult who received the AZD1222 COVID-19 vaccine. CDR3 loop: CASRRTGLGDEQYF. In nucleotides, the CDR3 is TGTGCCAGCAGGAGGACAGGACTAGGGGACGAGCAGTACTTC. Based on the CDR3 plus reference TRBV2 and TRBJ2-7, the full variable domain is EPEVTQTPSHQVTQMGQEVILRCVPISNHLYFYWYRQILGQKVEFLVSFYNNEISEKSEIFDDQFSVERPDGSNFTLKIRSTKLEDSAMYFCASRRTGLGDEQYFGPGTRLTVT.